This TCR beta chain was obtained from a study of T cells after yellow fever vaccination (dated by TCRdb to the late 2010s). Describing the broader study: Libraries from fractions with low cell numbers were prepared with the SMART-Seq v4 Ultra Low Input RNA kit. To follow T-cell clones before and after primary and booster YFV17D yellow fever vaccination, bulk TCR alpha and beta repertoires were sequenced over time. The cohort comprised two healthy male donors, one aged 18 to 30 and one aged 30 to 40 years. Blood was collected at multiple timepoints before and after primary and secondary immunization, and bulk PBMC replicates and cell subsets were isolated. General findings and caveats noted by the study authors: After the booster, most of the clones that had expanded following primary vaccination were detected again (approximately 95% of CD4 and 88% of CD8), which suggests that memory was broadly maintained. Because the study included only two donors, the extent to which the findings can be generalized is limited. The secondary T-cell response was weaker than the primary response but faster, peaking on day 5 instead of day 15. Because abundant contaminating clonotypes from the bulk population could be contained in FACS-sorted repertoires, computational filtering was required. A small share of clonotypes was detected in both CD4 and CD8 compartments, with the overlap likely arising from convergent recombination.

TCR cDNA was synthesized by 5'RACE template switching, which introduced a universal primer site and unique molecular identifiers. Priming of cDNA synthesis was performed from both the TCR alpha and TCR beta constant segments. Library amplification used two PCR steps, and the second PCR step added sample barcodes and sequencing adapters. Libraries were sequenced on Illumina HiSeq 2500 (2x100 bp) or NovaSeq (2x150 bp). Turning to the authors' computational methods: Demultiplexing of reads and collapsing into UMI consensus sequences were performed with MIGEC, and V(D)J alignment was carried out with MiXCR. Clonotypes responding to the vaccine were identified with edgeR on replicate PBMC samples, with the criteria of FDR below 0.01 and a log2 fold change above 5 up to day 15. CD4 or CD8 identity was assigned to each bulk clonotype according to whether the clonotype was present at higher abundance in the sequenced CD4 repertoire or the sequenced CD8 repertoire. Starting from the raw public reads, TCRdb applied fastp trimming at Q25, assembled clones with MiXCR and retained in-frame beta chains. Rows with a matching CDR3 protein are joined into one entry that keeps the most common DNA and genes. The V and J calls follow TCRdb's processing rather than the paper's. The sample table records approximately 340,000 distinct CDR3 sequences; 8.7% of these occur just once. The biggest ten clones account for about a sixth of the sample.

As regards this clonotype: There is no known antigen for this receptor. Base qualities are not recorded, but no much larger clone differs from it by a single base.

CDR1 and CDR2, looked up from the germline V gene, are MDHEN and SYDVKM. The CDR3 spans 12 residues, from the cysteine through the phenylalanine. Just CDR3 DNA is preserved here, 36 bases in frame from base 1. Here V drops 10 bases and J drops 5 bases, and the junction holds 7 bases not matched to any gene. Explained via the paper, the treatment or condition label denotes: live attenuated yellow fever vaccine strain. At each blood-draw timepoint, two biological replicates of bulk PBMCs were obtained. PBMCs were isolated from peripheral blood using a standard Ficoll-Paque protocol. TriZol was used to extract RNA from bulk PBMCs, CD4 and CD8 fractions, and dextramer-positive and dextramer-negative fractions.

The specimen was PBMCs, collected on the day of the first yellow fever vaccination. The sequence is built from TRBV28 and TRBJ1-2, with 7 bases matching TRBD1. The sequence was collected from a man aged 18 to 35 who received the YFV17D yellow fever vaccine. The CDR3 protein: CATETGYYGYTF. The base sequence is TGTGCCACCGAGACAGGGTATTATGGCTACACCTTC.